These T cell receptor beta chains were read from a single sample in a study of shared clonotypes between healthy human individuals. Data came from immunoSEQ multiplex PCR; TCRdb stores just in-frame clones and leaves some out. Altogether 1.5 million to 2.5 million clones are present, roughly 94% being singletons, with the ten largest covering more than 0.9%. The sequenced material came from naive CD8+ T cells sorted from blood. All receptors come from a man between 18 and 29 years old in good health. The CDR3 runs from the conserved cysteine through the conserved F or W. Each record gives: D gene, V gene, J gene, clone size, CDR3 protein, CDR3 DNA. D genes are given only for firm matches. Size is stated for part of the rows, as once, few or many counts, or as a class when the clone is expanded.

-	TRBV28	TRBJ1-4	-	CASTSLGTDGWNEKLFF	TGTGCCAGCACCTCTTTGGGGACTGACGGATGGAATGAAAAACTGTTTTTT
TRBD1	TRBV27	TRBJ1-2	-	CASSPRQGIDGYTF	TGTGCCAGCAGTCCCCGACAGGGGATAGATGGCTACACCTTC
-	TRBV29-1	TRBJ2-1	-	CSVVPRALYNEQFF	TGCAGCGTCGTACCTCGGGCGTTGTACAATGAGCAGTTCTTC
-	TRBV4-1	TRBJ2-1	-	CASSEGRLGGEQFF	TGCGCCAGCAGCGAAGGGAGGCTAGGCGGTGAGCAGTTCTTC
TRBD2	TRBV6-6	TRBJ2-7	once	CASSYIRAGDYEQYF	TGTGCCAGCAGTTACATCAGGGCGGGGGACTACGAGCAGTACTTC
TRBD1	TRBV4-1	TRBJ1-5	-	CASSQGRDRAQHF	TGCGCCAGCAGCCAGGGGAGAGACAGGGCCCAGCATTTT
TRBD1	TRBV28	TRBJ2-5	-	CASSLPDRGGLRETQYF	TGTGCCAGCAGTTTACCGGACAGGGGAGGCCTCCGGGAGACCCAGTACTTC
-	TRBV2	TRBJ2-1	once	CASSEYAGTSYNEQFF	TGTGCCAGCAGTGAATATGCGGGAACTTCCTACAATGAGCAGTTCTTC
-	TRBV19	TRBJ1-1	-	CASSSGLNTEAFF	TGTGCCAGTAGCTCGGGCCTGAACACTGAAGCTTTCTTT
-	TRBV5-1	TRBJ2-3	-	CASSQSEQLQYF	TGCGCCAGCAGCCAAAGTGAGCAACTGCAGTATTTT
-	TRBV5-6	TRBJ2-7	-	CASSLDIMSSYEQYF	TGTGCCAGCAGCCTGGACATTATGAGCTCCTACGAGCAGTACTTC
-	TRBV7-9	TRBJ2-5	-	CASSYEASETQYF	TGTGCCAGCAGCTACGAGGCATCTGAGACCCAGTACTTC
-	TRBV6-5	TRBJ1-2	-	CASSSTDTDYGYTF	TGTGCCAGCAGCTCGACAGACACAGACTATGGCTACACCTTC
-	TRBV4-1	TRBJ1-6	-	CASSQGGVASPLHF	TGCGCCAGCAGCCAAGGGGGGGTCGCTTCACCCCTCCACTTT
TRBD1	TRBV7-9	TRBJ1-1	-	CASSSGQGISEAFF	TGTGCCAGCAGCTCAGGACAGGGAATTTCTGAAGCTTTCTTT
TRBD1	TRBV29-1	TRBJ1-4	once	CSVLLLQGATNEKLFF	TGCAGCGTCCTCTTGCTTCAGGGGGCAACTAATGAAAAACTGTTTTTT
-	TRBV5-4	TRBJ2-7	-	CASSLSPSYEQYF	TGTGCCAGCAGCTTGAGCCCCTCCTACGAGCAGTACTTC
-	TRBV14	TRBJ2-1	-	CASSRPPSDEQFF	TGTGCCAGCAGCCGACCCCCCAGTGATGAGCAGTTCTTC
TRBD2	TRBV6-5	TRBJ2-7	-	CASSYSELAGVEQYF	TGTGCCAGCAGTTACTCCGAACTAGCGGGAGTCGAGCAGTACTTC
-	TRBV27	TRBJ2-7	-	CASSLTYEQYF	TGTGCCAGCAGTTTAACCTACGAGCAGTACTTC
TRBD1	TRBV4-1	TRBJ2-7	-	CASSQERGQGAYEQYF	TGCGCCAGCAGCCAAGAAAGGGGACAGGGGGCATACGAGCAGTACTTC
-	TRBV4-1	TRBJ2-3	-	CASSQPPGTTDTQYF	TGCGCCAGCAGCCAACCCCCAGGCACCACAGATACGCAGTATTTT
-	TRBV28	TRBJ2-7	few	CASSFNYEQYF	TGTGCCAGCAGTTTTAACTACGAGCAGTACTTC
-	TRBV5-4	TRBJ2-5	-	CASSPGWAETQYF	TGTGCCAGCAGCCCGGGTTGGGCGGAGACCCAGTACTTC
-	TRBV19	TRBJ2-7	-	CASSIGIGVAYEQYF	TGTGCCAGTAGTATAGGTATAGGGGTTGCCTACGAGCAGTACTTC
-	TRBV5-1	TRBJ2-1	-	CASSLATDWSYNEQFF	TGCGCCAGCAGCTTGGCCACCGACTGGTCTTACAATGAGCAGTTCTTC
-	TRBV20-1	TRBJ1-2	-	CSARGHYGYTF	TGCAGTGCTAGAGGACACTACGGCTACACCTTC
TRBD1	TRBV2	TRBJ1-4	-	CASSGSDRLEKLFF	TGTGCCAGCAGTGGCTCGGACAGGTTAGAAAAACTGTTTTTT
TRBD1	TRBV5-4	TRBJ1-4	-	CASSLDLDRGLFF	TGTGCCAGCAGCTTGGATTTAGACAGGGGACTGTTTTTT
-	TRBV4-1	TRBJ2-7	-	CASSPQDGTYEQYF	TGCGCCAGCAGTCCCCAGGACGGGACCTACGAGCAGTACTTC
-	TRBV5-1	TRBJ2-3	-	CASSLFPLTGVNTDTQYF	TGCGCCAGCAGCTTGTTCCCTCTTACGGGGGTTAACACAGATACGCAGTATTTT
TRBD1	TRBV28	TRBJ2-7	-	CASSGRDRQGSNRENYEQYF	TGTGCCAGCAGTGGACGGGACAGACAGGGAAGCAACAGGGAGAACTACGAGCAGTACTTC
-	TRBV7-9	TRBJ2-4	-	CASTGGLIDSKNIQYF	TGTGCCAGCACCGGAGGGCTGATAGATTCCAAAAACATTCAGTACTTC
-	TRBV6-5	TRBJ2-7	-	CASMEDSAGYEQYF	TGTGCCAGCATGGAAGATTCAGCCGGCTACGAGCAGTACTTC
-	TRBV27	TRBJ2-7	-	CASSVGVGESYEQYF	TGTGCCAGCAGCGTAGGGGTGGGGGAATCCTACGAGCAGTACTTC
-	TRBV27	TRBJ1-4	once	CASKPFATNEKLFF	TGTGCCAGCAAACCTTTTGCAACTAATGAAAAACTGTTTTTT
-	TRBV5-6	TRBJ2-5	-	CASSLEVGRGQETQYF	TGTGCCAGCAGCTTGGAGGTTGGCAGGGGCCAAGAGACCCAGTACTTC
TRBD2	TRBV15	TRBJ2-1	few	CATSRPGTRLDEQFF	TGTGCCACCAGCAGGCCCGGGACTAGACTTGATGAGCAGTTCTTC
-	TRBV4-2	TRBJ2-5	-	CASSQERDSRAETQYF	TGTGCCAGCAGCCAAGAACGGGACTCCCGGGCGGAGACCCAGTACTTC
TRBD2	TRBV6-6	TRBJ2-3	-	CASSWREARSTDTQYF	TGTGCCAGCAGTTGGCGGGAGGCCCGAAGCACAGATACGCAGTATTTT
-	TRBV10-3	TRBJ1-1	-	CAIGETENTEAFF	TGTGCCATCGGCGAGACAGAAAACACTGAAGCTTTCTTT
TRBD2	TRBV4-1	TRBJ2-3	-	CASSQDSRGVAQYF	TGCGCCAGCAGCCAAGATAGTCGGGGGGTAGCGCAGTATTTT
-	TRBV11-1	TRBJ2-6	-	CASSGTSGANVLTF	TGTGCCAGCAGCGGAACGTCTGGGGCCAACGTCCTGACTTTC
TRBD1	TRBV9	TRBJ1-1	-	CASSKGQEMNTEAFF	TGTGCCAGCAGCAAGGGACAGGAGATGAACACTGAAGCTTTCTTT
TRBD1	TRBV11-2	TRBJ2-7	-	CASSPATGGVYEQYF	TGTGCCAGCAGCCCGGCGACAGGGGGCGTTTACGAGCAGTACTTC
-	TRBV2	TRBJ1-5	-	CASSRWGGNQPQHF	TGTGCCAGCAGCCGGTGGGGGGGCAATCAGCCCCAGCATTTT
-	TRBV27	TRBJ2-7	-	CASSLGTRSYEQYF	TGTGCCAGCAGTTTAGGGACACGCTCCTACGAGCAGTACTTC
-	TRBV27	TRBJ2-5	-	CASSFSRQETQYF	TGTGCCAGCAGTTTCTCTAGACAAGAGACCCAGTACTTC
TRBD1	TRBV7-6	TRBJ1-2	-	CASSFGQGVGYTF	TGTGCCAGCAGCTTTGGACAGGGAGTTGGCTACACCTTC
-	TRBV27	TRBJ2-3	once	CASSLGWGSTDTQYF	TGTGCCAGCAGTTTAGGGTGGGGGAGCACAGATACGCAGTATTTT